Listed below are T cell receptor beta chains from one sample, sequenced in a study of shared clonotypes between healthy human individuals. The data were produced by immunoSEQ multiplex PCR, yet TCRdb's version contains in-frame clones alone and is incomplete. Among just over 2,000,000 clones listed, roughly 95% were seen once. Sequencing used naive CD4+ T cells sorted from blood. The source is a man aged 18 to 30 in good health. CDR3s include the opening cysteine and the closing phenylalanine or tryptophan. The D gene is left open where the match is weak. Clone size is not always given. Where it is, it says once, few, many or a class for expanded clones.

cdr3_nt cdr3_aa v_call cdr3_length clone_size j_call d_call
TGCGCCAGCAGCTTGATCGGACTCCAAGAGACCCAGTACTTC CASSLIGLQETQYF TRBV5-1 14 NA TRBJ2-5 NA
TGTGCCAGCAGCAAATTAGCGGGGAGGGCCAACTATGGCTACACCTTC CASSKLAGRANYGYTF TRBV21-1 16 NA TRBJ1-2 NA
TGCGCCAGCAGCTTGGCAGGATATAGCAATCAGCCCCAGCATTTT CASSLAGYSNQPQHF TRBV5-1 15 NA TRBJ1-5 NA
TGTGCCAGTAGTATTCACAAGGGGACGGACTATGGCTACACCTTC CASSIHKGTDYGYTF TRBV19 15 NA TRBJ1-2 NA
TGTGCCAGCAGTGCTGGACAGGGGTCGGTAATAGCTTTCTTT CASSAGQGSVIAFF TRBV2 14 NA TRBJ1-1 TRBD1
TGCGCCAGCAGCCAACCAGGGCTAGCGGGGGGGAAAGAGCAGTTCTTC CASSQPGLAGGKEQFF TRBV4-1 16 NA TRBJ2-1 TRBD2
TGTGCCACCAGCAGAGATCTAGCGGTGACCTACGAGCAGTACTTC CATSRDLAVTYEQYF TRBV15 15 NA TRBJ2-7 TRBD2
TGTGCCAGTTCCGGACAGGATTTGATCTCCTATAATTCACCCCTCCACTTT CASSGQDLISYNSPLHF TRBV19 17 NA TRBJ1-6 TRBD1
TGTGCCAGCAGTGAACAGAGCGCGGGAGAGACCCAGTACTTC CASSEQSAGETQYF TRBV6-1 14 NA TRBJ2-5 NA
TGCGCCAGCAGCCCAGGACTAGCGGGATGGGAGACCCAGTACTTC CASSPGLAGWETQYF TRBV4-1 15 once TRBJ2-5 TRBD2
TGTGCCAGCAGCTTAGCGCTCGCTGGAGGGACCCAGTACTTC CASSLALAGGTQYF TRBV7-6 14 NA TRBJ2-5 NA
TGTGCCAGTAGTACGTGGGACAGACCCTACGAGCAGTACTTC CASSTWDRPYEQYF TRBV19 14 NA TRBJ2-7 TRBD1
TGCGCCAGCAGCTTGGCGGGGTGGCAAGAGACCCAGTACTTC CASSLAGWQETQYF TRBV5-1 14 NA TRBJ2-5 NA
TGTGCCCATATATCCGGGGGCTTAGGGAGCTACACCTTC CAHISGGLGSYTF TRBV7-7 13 once TRBJ1-2 NA
TGTGCCTGGAGTGTACCAGGCGGACCTTACGAGCAGTACTTC CAWSVPGGPYEQYF TRBV30 14 many TRBJ2-7 NA
TGTGCCAGCAGCTTGGCAATTAATGAAAAACTGTTTTTT CASSLAINEKLFF TRBV5-4 13 NA TRBJ1-4 NA
TGTGCCAGCAGCGCCCGACAGGGGAGGACTGAAGCTTTCTTT CASSARQGRTEAFF TRBV7-9 14 NA TRBJ1-1 TRBD1
TGTGCCAGCACCCCAGGGGGCGGCTCTGGAAACACCATATATTTT CASTPGGGSGNTIYF TRBV6-5 15 NA TRBJ1-3 TRBD1
TGTGCCAGCAGTTTGCCACAGGGAAAGGCTGAAAAACTGTTTTTT CASSLPQGKAEKLFF TRBV28 15 NA TRBJ1-4 NA
TGCGCCAGCAGCCCCCCTGGGGTAGCCCAAGAGACCCAGTACTTC CASSPPGVAQETQYF TRBV4-1 15 NA TRBJ2-5 NA
TGTGCCAGCAGTTACCAGGGACAGCCCTCCTACGAGCAGTACTTC CASSYQGQPSYEQYF TRBV6-6 15 NA TRBJ2-7 TRBD1
TGTGCCAGCAGTTTAGCCGGACAGGGGAATTATTACGAGCAGTACTTC CASSLAGQGNYYEQYF TRBV28 16 NA TRBJ2-7 TRBD1
TGTGCCAGCTCACCGCGGACAGGTTGGGATTCACCCCTCCACTTT CASSPRTGWDSPLHF TRBV18 15 NA TRBJ1-6 TRBD1
TGTGCCAGCAATCTCTTTCCGGGGGGTACCACTGAAGCTTTCTTT CASNLFPGGTTEAFF TRBV6-1 15 NA TRBJ1-1 NA
TGTGCCAGCAGCGTTGACAGAGCTAACTATGGCTACACCTTC CASSVDRANYGYTF TRBV7-2 14 NA TRBJ1-2 NA
TGTGCCAGCTCACCCCTAGGGGGCCTGATGAACTATGGCTACACCTTC CASSPLGGLMNYGYTF TRBV18 16 NA TRBJ1-2 TRBD1
TGTGCCAGCAGTTCGGTCTATAATTCACCCCTCCACTTT CASSSVYNSPLHF TRBV27 13 NA TRBJ1-6 NA
TGTGCCAGCAACAGACAGGGGGTCACCGGGGAGCTGTTTTTT CASNRQGVTGELFF TRBV2 14 many TRBJ2-2 TRBD1
TGCGCCAGCAGCTTGTCCGGGACAGGGCCCTTTGGCTACACCTTC CASSLSGTGPFGYTF TRBV5-1 15 NA TRBJ1-2 TRBD1
TGTGCCATACCATTGGAAGGAAGGAGAGAGACCCAGTACTTC CAIPLEGRRETQYF TRBV2 14 NA TRBJ2-5 NA
TGTGCCAGCAGTGAGGCCGGACTAGCTGATTTATACGAGCAGTACTTC CASSEAGLADLYEQYF TRBV25-1 16 NA TRBJ2-7 TRBD2
TGTGCCAGCAGTGAAGTCCGAGGGAACAATGAGCAGTTCTTC CASSEVRGNNEQFF TRBV2 14 NA TRBJ2-1 NA
TGTGCCTGGAGTGTCGGCATCGGGAGTAAGCAGTACTTC CAWSVGIGSKQYF TRBV30 13 NA TRBJ2-7 NA
TGTGCCAGCAGCTTAGGACGAGACAGAACCTACGAGCAGTACTTC CASSLGRDRTYEQYF TRBV7-6 15 NA TRBJ2-7 NA
TGTGCCTGGAGCCACCGGGACAGGGGAATGGGGACTGAAGCTTTCTTT CAWSHRDRGMGTEAFF TRBV30 16 many TRBJ1-1 TRBD1
TGTGCCAGCAGTTCAGGGCAGGGGCGTTCTGGAAACACCATATATTTT CASSSGQGRSGNTIYF TRBV6-5 16 NA TRBJ1-3 NA
TGCAGTGCTGGGGACGACTACGAGCAGTACTTC CSAGDDYEQYF TRBV20-1 11 NA TRBJ2-7 NA
TGCGCCAGCAGCCACCAGGGAGGCCCCTTAAACATTCAGTACTTC CASSHQGGPLNIQYF TRBV5-1 15 NA TRBJ2-4 NA
TGTGCCTGGAGTGTATTAGCGGACCCCACAGATACGCAGTATTTT CAWSVLADPTDTQYF TRBV30 15 once TRBJ2-3 NA
TGTGCCAGCACCGAGGGTCTCCGGGAAGGCTACACCTTC CASTEGLREGYTF TRBV6-1 13 NA TRBJ1-2 NA
TGCGCCAGCAGCTTGGGAGCGGGGAGCTCCTACAATGAGCAGTTCTTC CASSLGAGSSYNEQFF TRBV5-1 16 NA TRBJ2-1 TRBD2
TGCGCCAGCAGCAACCGGGACGGGGGAAACACTGAAGCTTTCTTT CASSNRDGGNTEAFF TRBV5-1 15 NA TRBJ1-1 NA
TGTGCCAGCAGCTCCCCTAGCGCTGGTGGACTTCACGATGAGCAGTTCTTC CASSSPSAGGLHDEQFF TRBV9 17 few TRBJ2-1 NA
TGCGCCAGCAGCTTGATAATGGACCCCCAAGAGACCCAGTACTTC CASSLIMDPQETQYF TRBV5-1 15 NA TRBJ2-5 NA
TGTGCCAGCAGCTTACGTGTGGTCTCGACAGGGACCCACGAGCAGTACTTC CASSLRVVSTGTHEQYF TRBV7-2 17 few TRBJ2-7 TRBD1
TGTGCCAGCAGTGAAGATAACTATGGCTACACCTTC CASSEDNYGYTF TRBV2 12 NA TRBJ1-2 NA